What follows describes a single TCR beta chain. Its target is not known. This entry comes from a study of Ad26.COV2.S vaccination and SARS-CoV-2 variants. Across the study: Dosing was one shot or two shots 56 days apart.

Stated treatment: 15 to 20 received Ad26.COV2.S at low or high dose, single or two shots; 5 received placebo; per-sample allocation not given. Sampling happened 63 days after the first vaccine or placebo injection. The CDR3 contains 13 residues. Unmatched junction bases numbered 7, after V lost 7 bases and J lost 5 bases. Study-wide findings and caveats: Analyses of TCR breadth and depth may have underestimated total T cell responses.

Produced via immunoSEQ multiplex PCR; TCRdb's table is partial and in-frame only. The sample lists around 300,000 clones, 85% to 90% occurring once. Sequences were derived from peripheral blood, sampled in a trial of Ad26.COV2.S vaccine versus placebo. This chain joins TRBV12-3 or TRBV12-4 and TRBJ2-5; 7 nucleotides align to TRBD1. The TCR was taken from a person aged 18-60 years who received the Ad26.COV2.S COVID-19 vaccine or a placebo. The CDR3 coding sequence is TGTGCCAGCATAGACAGGGTGGGGGAGACCCAGTACTTC. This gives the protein CASIDRVGETQYF.